This T cell receptor (beta chain) appears in the sequencing data of a study of T cells in Graves' hyperthyroidism and ophthalmopathy. It was RNA transcripts that yielded the amplified TCR beta CDR3 regions. When the TCR CDR3 underwent first-round RT-PCR, the HTBI primer set was used. TCRdb re-called the multiplex PCR reads with MiXCR, one entry per CDR3 protein. The repertoire holds about 590,000 distinct CDR3 sequences, 15% to 18% seen once, with roughly 6.6% in the top ten. Germline V gives CDR1 MNHNS, CDR2 SASEGT. V gave up 5 bases and J gave up 6 bases; unmatched junction bases: 9. This CDR3 spans 15 amino acids. Many counts were recorded for this clonotype.

The rearrangement links TRBV6-1 to TRBJ1-5; TRBD1 matches at 8 bases. Sequencing used blood. The sequence was obtained from a woman in her 30s with Graves' hyperthyroidism. This CDR3 is CASSLRTGRVQPQHF. CDR3 coding DNA: TGTGCCAGCAGTTTACGGACAGGGAGGGTTCAGCCCCAGCATTTT.